These 28 T cell receptor beta chains were all obtained from the same sample, sequenced in a study of blood T cell repertoires in COVID-19. Assay used: immunoSEQ multiplex PCR; TCRdb lists only in-frame clones, some missing. The profile shows fewer than 350,000 clones, about 88% of them singletons. Sequenced: PBMCs or T cells enriched from blood (not recorded which). These receptors were taken from a woman aged 25 to 39 who had been exposed to COVID-19.

V gene TRBV19 combines with J gene TRBJ2-1, with unresolved D. The CDR3 is made up of 15 amino acids. Trimming pared 3 bases from V and 0 bases from J, leaving 9 bases between. Germline assignment: CDR1 LNHDA and CDR2 SQIVND (reference sequence). The CDR3 DNA follows: TGTGCCAGTAGTATCGTACAAAACTCCTACAATGAGCAGTTCTTC. Its translation is CASSIVQNSYNEQFF.

The V call is TRBV27, the J call TRBJ1-2, with a tentative D call TRBD1 (5 bases). The CDR3 is made up of 15 amino acids. V lost 3 bases to trimming and J lost 4 bases, with 15 bases between them. Germline CDR1 reads MNHEY; CDR2 reads SMNVEV (reference sequence). The CDR3 DNA is TGTGCCAGCAGTTTGTGGAGGGGTGTTGTCTATGGCTACACCTTC. Translated: CASSLWRGVVYGYTF.

The CDR3 here is CASRAGGQNTGELFF. The CDR3 DNA reads TGTGCCAGCAGAGCAGGGGGACAGAACACCGGGGAGCTGTTTTTT. The chain joins TRBV28 to TRBJ2-2, with TRBD1 matching 7 bases. Germline V gene data show CDR1 as MDHEN and CDR2 as SYDVKM. The junction had 5 bases not matched to a gene; V was cut back by 6 bases and J by 1 base. This CDR3 comprises 15 residues.

The chain has TRBV7-8 and TRBJ2-7; 9 nucleotides agree with TRBD1. After removal of 5 bases from V and 4 bases from J, the junction contained 9 bases not matched to a gene. The CDR3 covers 15 residues. Germline assignment: CDR1 SGHVS and CDR2 FQNEAQ. In nucleotides, the CDR3 is TGTGCCAGCAGCGACCTCCGGGACAGGGAGTACGAGCAGTACTTC. Its translation: CASSDLRDREYEQYF.

The chain uses TRBV28 and TRBJ1-5; TRBD1 aligns across 7 bases. The V gene's germline CDR1 is MDHEN and CDR2 SYDVKM. The CDR3 consists of 12 residues. Unmatched junction bases numbered 2, after V lost 8 bases and J lost 4 bases. The CDR3 DNA reads as TGTGCCAGCCCGACAGGGAATCAGCCCCAGCATTTT. Protein: CASPTGNQPQHF.

This clone is a singleton in its sample. The chain recombines TRBV28 with TRBJ2-7; 7 bases match TRBD2. The trim removed 6 bases at V and 0 bases at J, leaving 8 bases unmatched. CDR3 length: 15 residues. Germline CDR1 and CDR2: MDHEN and SYDVKM. CDR3 in DNA: TGTGCCAGCAGCCTACTAGCGCTCCTCTCCTACGAGCAGTACTTC. This translates into CASSLLALLSYEQYF.

This CDR3 is CASSFGLLRHQPQHF. The CDR3 DNA is TGTGCCAGCAGTTTTGGTTTGTTGAGGCATCAGCCCCAGCATTTT. The chain employs TRBV28 and TRBJ1-5; D is unresolved. The CDR3 is 15 residues long. Between the trimmed V and J ends, which lost 3 bases and 5 bases, there was a span of 14 bases. Germline loops: CDR1 MDHEN, CDR2 SYDVKM.

This clone was picked up a small number of times. This chain connects TRBV3-1 (or the pseudogene TRBV3-2) to TRBJ2-2; 12 bases agree with TRBD2. Germline CDR1 is LGHDT and CDR2 is YNNKEL (reference sequence). The CDR3 spans 16 residues. The V and J ends lost 4 bases and 4 bases, in that order; junction bases with no gene match: 4. This chain's CDR3 is CASSRMGLAGTGELFF. Here the CDR3 DNA reads TGTGCCAGCAGCCGCATGGGACTAGCGGGCACCGGGGAGCTGTTTTTT.

The chain combines TRBV5-4 with TRBJ2-5, with 8 positions matching TRBD2. The CDR3 spans 17 residues. CDR1 SGHNT and CDR2 YYREEE come from the germline V gene (reference sequence). Trimming cost V 0 bases and J 2 bases; bases outside gene matches: 9. The CDR3 DNA follows: TGTGCCAGCAGCTTGGAAATAGCGGGACTGGGTCAAGAGACCCAGTACTTC. Protein sequence: CASSLEIAGLGQETQYF.

This chain joins TRBV4-1 and TRBJ2-1; 8 nucleotides agree with TRBD2. The CDR3 sequence is 17 residues long. The germline gives CDR1 MGHRA, CDR2 YSYEKL. Trimming at V came to 0 bases and at J to 9 bases, leaving 13 bases not matched to a gene. CDR3 DNA sequence: TGCGCCAGCAGCCAAGATCCGGGGACTAGTTGGAGAGGTGAGCAGTTCTTC. This codes for CASSQDPGTSWRGEQFF.

The gene calls are TRBV15 and TRBJ2-1, with a tentative D call TRBD2 (7 bases). Trimming removed 8 bases at V and 3 bases at J, with 14 bases between. Germline V gene data show CDR1 as LNHNV and CDR2 as YYDKDF (reference sequence). The CDR3 is 14 residues long. This CDR3 reads CATRGDMGYNEQFF. For the CDR3, the DNA is TGTGCCACCCGGGGGGACATGGGCTACAATGAGCAGTTCTTC.

This clone was detected once. The gene calls are TRBV13 and TRBJ2-7; tentative D call: TRBD1 (6 bases). This CDR3 contains 16 residues. The V end was cut by 5 bases, the J end by 1 base, with 18 bases between. Per the germline V gene, CDR1 is PRHDT and CDR2 is FYEKMQ (reference sequence). The CDR3 reads CASSVLRDIGSYEQYF. In nucleotides, the CDR3 is TGTGCCAGCAGCGTCCTCCGGGACATTGGATCCTACGAGCAGTACTTC.

The rearrangement uses TRBV3-1 (or the pseudogene TRBV3-2) and TRBJ1-2; D gene ambiguous. V dropped 5 bases and J dropped 2 bases, with 12 bases sitting between them. The CDR3 has 14 amino acids. The germline gives CDR1 LGHDT, CDR2 YNNKEL (reference sequence). CDR3 nucleotide sequence: TGTGCCAGCAGCACCCACCTACCAAACTATGGCTACACCTTC. It is translated as CASSTHLPNYGYTF.

A single count supports this clone. The rearrangement uses TRBV6-1 and TRBJ1-5; 7 nucleotides align to TRBD1. CDR3 length equals 14 residues. After removal of 7 bases from V and 0 bases from J, the junction contained 3 bases not matched to a gene. Germline lookup yields CDR1 MNHNS and CDR2 SASEGT. As DNA, the CDR3 is TGTGCCAGCATTACAGGGGATAGCAATCAGCCCCAGCATTTT. Translating it yields CASITGDSNQPQHF.

This clone was recorded once. The V gene is TRBV5-1, the J gene TRBJ1-5, with D possibly being TRBD1 (5 bases). Germline lookup yields CDR1 SGHRS and CDR2 YFSETQ. This CDR3 is 15 amino acids long. V lost 4 bases, J lost 7 bases, and 18 bases lay in between. This CDR3 is CASSADGGVGQPQHF. The CDR3 nucleotides read TGCGCCAGCAGCGCCGACGGGGGTGTGGGACAGCCCCAGCATTTT.

This chain uses TRBV9 with TRBJ1-2; D may be TRBD1 (5 bases). CDR3 length: 13 amino acids. Germline V gene lookup returns CDR1 SGDLS and CDR2 YYNGEE. V was cut by 5 bases and J by 4 bases, with 12 bases left in between. This CDR3 reads CASSVTGFYGYTF. CDR3 bases: TGTGCCAGCAGTGTTACAGGCTTCTATGGCTACACCTTC.

The chain carries TRBV3-1 (or the pseudogene TRBV3-2) and TRBJ1-5; D is unclear. Trimming took 3 bases from V and 3 from J, leaving 3 bases between them. The CDR3 loop spans 12 amino acids. Germline CDR1 and CDR2: LGHDT and YNNKEL (reference sequence). The CDR3 DNA reads as TGTGCCAGCAGCCACCTCAATCAGCCCCAGCATTTT. Translation: CASSHLNQPQHF.

This sequence joins TRBV5-8 and TRBJ1-5; TRBD1 matches 10 bases. The CDR3 contains 17 residues. Germline V gene lookup returns CDR1 SGHTS and CDR2 YDEGEE. With V trimmed by 4 bases and J by 0 bases, 7 bases remained unmatched. Written as DNA, the CDR3 is TGTGCCAGCAGCGGACCGGGACAGGGGCTTAGCAATCAGCCCCAGCATTTT. This gives the protein CASSGPGQGLSNQPQHF.

The chain uses TRBV3-1 (or the pseudogene TRBV3-2) and TRBJ1-5; tentative D call: TRBD1 (6 bases). V was cut by 0 bases and J by 6 bases, with 12 bases left in between. The CDR3 is made up of 15 amino acids. Germline V gives CDR1 LGHDT, CDR2 YNNKEL (reference sequence). CDR3 loop: CASSQDRTGSQPQHF. The DNA of the CDR3 is TGTGCCAGCAGCCAAGATCGAACAGGGAGTCAGCCCCAGCATTTT.

This rearrangement joins TRBV7-2 to TRBJ1-5, with 7 bases identical to TRBD1. V trimming: 5 bases; J trimming: 3 bases; junction bases outside the gene matches: 7. The germline V gene has CDR1 SGHTA and CDR2 FQGNSA. This CDR3 is built from 15 residues. The CDR3 spells CASSLGQTNNQPQHF. Written as DNA, the CDR3 is TGTGCCAGCAGCCTGGGACAGACGAACAATCAGCCCCAGCATTTT.

The rearrangement links TRBV30 to TRBJ1-1; 10 nucleotides line up with TRBD1. The CDR3 sequence is 15 residues long. Germline V CDR1 and CDR2: GTSNPN, SVGIG (reference sequence). V gave up 4 bases and J gave up 3 bases; unmatched junction bases: 8. The CDR3 reads CAWTTRTGGDTEAFF. CDR3 in DNA: TGTGCCTGGACCACCCGGACAGGGGGGGACACTGAAGCTTTCTTT.

The chain couples TRBV24-1 to TRBJ2-4; a possible D gene is TRBD2 (6 bases). The CDR3 totals 15 residues. V lost 11 bases and J lost 0, with 16 bases in between. Germline CDR1 KGHDR, CDR2 SFDVKD. The CDR3 bases are TGTGCCAGCCGTAGCGGTCCCTTAGCCAAAAACATTCAGTACTTC. This sequence encodes CASRSGPLAKNIQYF.

This clone was picked up one time. Other DNA sequences within the sample encode an identical CDR3. V and J are TRBV3-1 (or the pseudogene TRBV3-2) and TRBJ1-5; 7 bases map to TRBD1. The CDR3 contains 13 residues. V trimming: 5 bases; J trimming: 4 bases; junction bases outside the gene matches: 2. Germline V gene lookup returns CDR1 LGHDT and CDR2 YNNKEL (reference sequence). The CDR3 DNA reads TGTGCCAGCAGCAGACAGGGAAATCAGCCCCAGCATTTT. It specifies CASSRQGNQPQHF.

This chain links TRBV6-4 with TRBJ2-1; TRBD2 aligns across 11 bases. In germline, CDR1 is MRHNA, CDR2 SNTAGT. J gave up 10 bases and V 4 bases, and 6 bases lay outside the gene matches. The length of the CDR3 is 14 residues. The CDR3 DNA reads as TGTGCCAGCAGTGGCACTAGCGGGAGCCGAGAGCAGTTCTTC. It codes for CASSGTSGSREQFF.

This chain joins TRBV28 and TRBJ1-1; 8 bases fit TRBD1. With V trimmed by 6 bases and J by 10 bases, 10 bases remained unmatched. Per the germline V gene, CDR1 is MDHEN and CDR2 is SYDVKM. CDR3 length: 13 amino acids. CDR3 sequence reads: CASSTRTGLGAFF. CDR3 DNA: TGTGCCAGCAGCACTAGGACAGGGTTGGGAGCTTTCTTT.

The rearrangement joins TRBV10-1 to TRBJ2-1; D might be TRBD2 (5 bases). The germline V and J ends were trimmed by 10 bases and 5 bases, with 21 bases remaining between them. This CDR3 is 15 amino acids long. The V gene's germline CDR1 is WNHNN and CDR2 SYGVQD (reference sequence). The CDR3 nucleotides are TGCGCCAAAGATAGTCGGGGAAAGGGCCACAATGAGCAGTTCTTC. Its protein product is CAKDSRGKGHNEQFF.

Only a few counts were recorded for this clone. The rearrangement joins TRBV27 to TRBJ1-5; the match to TRBD1 covers 8 bases. J lost 5 bases, V lost 6 bases, and 0 bases had no gene match. This CDR3 region has 12 residues. Germline V gene lookup returns CDR1 MNHEY and CDR2 SMNVEV (reference sequence). This CDR3 reads CASRTGDQPQHF. DNA of the CDR3: TGTGCCAGCAGGACAGGGGATCAGCCCCAGCATTTT.

This clone turned up a few times. The V and J genes are TRBV5-1 and TRBJ1-1, with D possibly being TRBD1 (5 bases). The CDR3 covers 13 residues. Trimming took 3 bases from V and 7 from J, leaving 13 bases between them. The germline V gene has CDR1 SGHRS and CDR2 YFSETQ. The CDR3 DNA sequence: TGCGCCAGCAGCTCTACCGGACAAAGTGAAGCTTTCTTT. This translates into CASSSTGQSEAFF.